The 5 T cell receptor beta chains below come from one sample, sequenced in a study of neurological immune-mediated disorders (dated by TCRdb to about 2019). Receptor libraries were prepared by 5' RACE. The instrument was an Illumina HiSeq 2500. TCRdb reworked the public reads: Q25 trimming with fastp, MiXCR clone assembly, productive beta chains retained. Rows with a matching CDR3 protein are joined into one entry that keeps the most common DNA and genes. The sample data list about 80,000 distinct CDR3 sequences, and approximately 5.8% of these were observed just once. The top ten clonotypes cover over 6.5% of the sample. Explained via the paper, the time point label denotes: longitudinal time-point 2. The source material was PBMCs. The receptors originated from an older woman with multiple sclerosis.

This clonotype was recorded at least ten times. The chain recombines TRBV10-2 with TRBJ2-3, with TRBD1 matching 8 bases. The CDR3 consists of 12 residues. Per germline, CDR1 WSHSY and CDR2 SAAADI. Unmatched junction bases numbered 4, after V lost 6 bases and J lost 8 bases. Here the CDR3 DNA reads TGCGCCAGCAGGGACAGGGAAGGTACGCAGTATTTT. Protein product: CASRDREGTQYF.

This clonotype was seen a few times. The V gene is TRBV12-3 or TRBV12-4, the J gene TRBJ2-3; maybe TRBD2 (6 bases). The length of the CDR3 is 19 residues. V dropped 6 bases and J dropped 8 bases, with 33 bases sitting between them. CDR3 nucleotide sequence: TGTGCCAGCAGCCTAGGGACGCCAAGGGAGTACGCAGGAGGGAGTACGCAGTATTTT. This translates into CASSLGTPREYAGGSTQYF.

This clonotype was observed a few times. The rearrangement links TRBV19 to TRBJ1-5; the match to TRBD1 covers 10 bases. Germline trimming cut 7 bases from V and 4 bases from J; bases unmatched to any gene: 7. This CDR3 is 15 amino acids long. Germline lookup yields CDR1 LNHDA and CDR2 SQIVND (reference sequence). The DNA for the CDR3 is TGTGCCAGTACCCCGGGGACAGGGGTTAATCAGCCCCAGCATTTT. Protein product: CASTPGTGVNQPQHF.

This clonotype was seen ten or more times. The chain couples TRBV25-1 to TRBJ1-1; D call uncertain. Trimming removed 2 bases at V and 3 bases at J, with 13 bases between. The CDR3 length is 15 residues. Per the germline V gene, CDR1 is MGHDK and CDR2 is SYGVNS. CDR3 DNA sequence: TGTGCCAGCAGTGAAGGGATGGGCGGCTACACTGAAGCTTTCTTT. It yields the protein CASSEGMGGYTEAFF. Full variable domain (remainder filled in from reference TRBV25-1 and TRBJ1-1): EADIYQTPRYLVIGTGKKITLECSQTMGHDKMYWYQQDPGMELHLIHYSYGVNSTEKGDLSSESTVSRIRTEHFPLTLESARPSHTSQYLCASSEGMGGYTEAFFGQGTRLTVV.

This clonotype was found many times. The V and J genes are TRBV5-1 and TRBJ2-5, with 7 bases identical to TRBD1. V was pared by 5 bases and J by 2 bases, with 9 bases of the junction left unmatched. Germline V lookup: CDR1 SGHRS, CDR2 YFSETQ. The CDR3 extends over 15 amino acids. CDR3 nucleotide sequence: TGCGCCAGCAGGTGGGACAGCCCCCCTCAAGAGACCCAGTACTTC. This codes for CASRWDSPPQETQYF.